The present TCR beta chain was sequenced within a study of blood T cell repertoires in COVID-19 (TCRdb year 2020). For the study in its entirety: Samples from collaborators originated in the United States, Italy and Spain and spanned both the acute and convalescent phases of COVID-19. Where HLA class I and class II types were available, the types were taken from metadata supplied by the sample provider, not from assay-based typing. The repertoires were made available in a free public database intended to serve as a resource for research on the immune response to SARS-CoV-2. The prospective study material was composed of cDNA or gDNA derived from T cells, B-cell-depleted T cells, or PBMCs. The samples were drawn from the first 160 participants of the ongoing ImmuneRACE study and from about 1,200 subjects provided by 6 global collaborators. Deeply sampled blood TCRbeta repertoires from subjects exposed to, actively infected with, or recovered from COVID-19 were included in the dataset. Sample metadata almost always included a de-identified subject ID, COVID-19 status, age in years and sex. What the authors observed across the whole study: How much clinical and demographic metadata was included differed by source and by participant, and the metadata was provided uncurated.

TCRbeta CDR3 regions were amplified from genomic DNA by means of the immunoSEQ Assay, a bias-controlled multiplex PCR. From the authors' description of their analysis: Nucleated cell counts per sample were estimated from amplification of reference gene primers within the assay. To quantify the absolute abundance of each unique TCRbeta CDR3 rearrangement, sequence reads were collapsed and filtered. For each sample, productive Simpson clonality was calculated as the square root of Simpson's diversity index over productive rearrangements. This is the immuneACCESS table as TCRdb keeps it, with only in-frame sequences that have V and J called. A part of the clones is gone; compared with another copy, unresolved V genes explain less than half, and the rest is unexplained. V and J calls and clone size are given by that table; D and trimming were obtained from the DNA. The sample contains a few hundred thousand clones, more than 90% of them found a single time. Of the sample, approximately 17% falls within the top ten clones.

On this clone: The specificity of this receptor is unknown. Base qualities were left out, and no much larger clone turns up one base away.

CDR1 is given as SGHTA and CDR2 as FQGNSA, both from the germline V gene. Including cysteine and phenylalanine, the CDR3 has 13 amino acids. Here the CDR3 DNA is all that survives: 39 bases in frame from base 1. The V end loses 6 bases and the J end loses 0 bases, and a stretch of 8 bases separates them. In the prospective study, participants were about 18 to 95 years old, resided in 20 to 30 geographic areas of the United States, and were enrolled through a virtual design. Cohort assignment in the prospective study relied on participant-reported clinical history from a screening survey and a study questionnaire. ImmuneRACE Cohort 3 recovered participants were defined by two consecutive negative NP/OP PCR tests, healthcare professional clearance, or symptom resolution. Mobile phlebotomists in the prospective study collected whole blood, serum and a nasopharyngeal or oropharyngeal swab from every participant. Additional blood draws and questionnaires over an approximately 2-month period could optionally be provided by prospective study participants. Blood samples from the prospective study were shipped frozen or at room temperature prior to DNA extraction.

The material sequenced was PBMCs or T cells enriched from blood (not recorded which). This receptor was obtained from a woman in her 30s who had recovered from COVID-19. The chain is assembled from TRBV7-2 and TRBJ1-1, with no confidently assigned D gene. DNA sequence: TGTGCCAGCAGTCGGGAGATGAACACTGAAGCTTTCTTT. The resulting protein is CASSREMNTEAFF.